The 26 T cell receptor beta chains in this list originate from one sample, sequenced in a study of identifying expanded T cells in peripheral blood. Sequencing was performed with immunoSEQ multiplex PCR; in TCRdb, only in-frame clones are kept and a portion is missing. This sample has about 58,000 clones; more than 70% occur once, and the top ten carry approximately 3.8%. Material for sequencing was blood. These TCRs come from a person aged 18-70 years in good health.

This clone has only one observation. The chain couples TRBV5-1 to TRBJ1-2; a weak D match, TRBD1 (6 bases). Trimming cost V 0 bases and J 5 bases, with 11 bases left between them. The germline CDR1 and CDR2 sequences are SGHRS and YFSETQ. The CDR3 extends over 14 amino acids. CDR3 coding DNA: TGCGCCAGCAGCTTGGACAGGGCGCGATATGGCTACACCTTC. Encoded protein: CASSLDRARYGYTF.

This clone was detected only once. This rearrangement joins TRBV19 to TRBJ2-2, with unresolved D. Germline V gene sequence: CDR1 LNHDA, CDR2 SQIVND (reference sequence). Trimming shortened V by 2 bases and J by 4 bases, and 8 bases separated the two germline ends. This CDR3 spans 14 amino acids. The CDR3 is CASSISHGTGELFF. CDR3 nucleotide sequence: TGTGCCAGTAGTATAAGCCACGGCACCGGGGAGCTGTTTTTT.

CDR3 amino acids: CASKRAGEGYGYTF. CDR3 nucleotides: TGTGCCAGCAAGAGGGCAGGGGAAGGTTATGGCTACACCTTC. The rearrangement joins TRBV6-1 to TRBJ1-2; tentative D call: TRBD1 (6 bases). V lost 7 bases and J lost 5, with 17 bases in between. Germline V gives CDR1 MNHNS, CDR2 SASEGT. There are 14 residues in the CDR3.

This chain uses TRBV11-2 with TRBJ1-2, with 7 bases identical to TRBD1. The germline gives CDR1 SGHAT, CDR2 FQNNGV. This CDR3 spans 14 amino acids. V lost 5 bases and J lost 6; bases outside the gene matches: 9. The CDR3 spells CASSKTDRDNGYTF. The DNA of the CDR3 is TGTGCCAGCAGCAAGACTGACAGGGATAATGGCTACACCTTC.

The V call is TRBV9, the J call TRBJ2-2; D not certain. V shed 0 bases and J shed 0 bases, with 6 bases lying between them. Germline lookup yields CDR1 SGDLS and CDR2 YYNGEE. The CDR3 is made up of 15 amino acids. CDR3: CASSVGPSNTGELFF. CDR3 nucleotide sequence: TGTGCCAGCAGCGTAGGGCCTTCGAACACCGGGGAGCTGTTTTTT.

The chain joins TRBV6-1 to TRBJ2-7; no firm D call. CDR1 is MNHNS and CDR2 is SASEGT in the germline V gene. The germline V and J ends were trimmed by 0 bases and 4 bases, with 7 bases remaining between them. This CDR3 contains 13 residues. The CDR3 spells CASSEAWLYEQYF. CDR3 DNA sequence: TGTGCCAGCAGTGAAGCTTGGCTGTACGAGCAGTACTTC.

In its sample, this clone was seen a few times. The V and J genes are TRBV10-3 and TRBJ1-4; D is uncertain. V was pared by 3 bases and J by 4 bases, with 6 bases between. Germline CDR1 reads ENHRY; CDR2 reads SYGVKD. The CDR3 has 13 residues. The CDR3 sequence: CAISEQINEKLFF. The DNA for the CDR3 is TGTGCCATCAGTGAACAGATTAATGAAAAACTGTTTTTT.

This clone was seen a few times. This chain joins TRBV20-1 and TRBJ1-1; D is undetermined. V was trimmed by 3 bases and J by 4 bases, leaving 6 bases between them. The CDR3 length is 11 residues. Germline CDR1 DFQATT, CDR2 SNEGSKA (reference sequence). The CDR3 bases are TGCAGTGCTAGGGGAGCCACTGAAGCTTTCTTT. The encoded protein is CSARGATEAFF.

The chain carries TRBV28 and TRBJ2-3; D is perhaps TRBD1 (6 bases). The V end was cut by 10 bases, the J end by 0 bases, with 23 bases between. Germline CDR1 and CDR2: MDHEN and SYDVKM. There are 17 residues in the CDR3. CDR3 nucleotides: TGTGCCACCCTGGGGGCGGAGTGGGGGATTAGCACAGATACGCAGTATTTT. This sequence encodes CATLGAEWGISTDTQYF.

In this sample, this clone turned up a few times. This chain connects TRBV11-1 to TRBJ2-7; TRBD1 matches 7 bases. Losses at the gene ends were 1 base for V and 3 bases for J; bases not matched to a gene: 6. CDR1 SGHAT and CDR2 FQDESV come from the germline V gene (reference sequence). The CDR3 is made up of 15 amino acids. In nucleotides, the CDR3 is TGTGCCAGCAGCTTAGAGGGGGCAGGATTCTACGAGCAGTACTTC. This gives the protein CASSLEGAGFYEQYF.

This clone was detected only once. V gene TRBV6-5 combines with J gene TRBJ2-7; 7 positions agree with TRBD1. CDR1 and CDR2 from the germline V gene are MNHEY and SVGAGI. The V segment lost 5 bases and the J segment 4 bases; nucleotides outside the gene matches: 5. The CDR3 runs to 13 residues. CDR3 DNA sequence: TGTGCCAGCAGTGACAGGGTGGCGTACGAGCAGTACTTC. It specifies CASSDRVAYEQYF.

This chain connects TRBV9 to TRBJ2-3; D remains unclear. CDR1 is SGDLS and CDR2 is YYNGEE in the germline V gene. There are 16 residues in the CDR3. V was pared by 3 bases and J by 0 bases, with 14 bases between. Here the CDR3 reads CASSGRLGLSTDTQYF. CDR3 DNA sequence: TGTGCCAGCAGCGGGCGACTGGGATTAAGCACAGATACGCAGTATTTT.

V usage is TRBV7-2 and J usage is TRBJ2-7, with a weak D call TRBD2 (5 bases). Trimming shortened V by 5 bases and J by 2 bases, and 16 bases separated the two germline ends. Looked up from germline, CDR1 is SGHTA and CDR2 is FQGNSA. The CDR3 runs 15 residues. This CDR3 reads CASSPERAKAYEQYF. As DNA, the CDR3 is TGTGCCAGCAGCCCGGAGAGGGCGAAGGCCTACGAGCAGTACTTC. Variable domain in full (rest from reference TRBV7-2 and TRBJ2-7): GAGVSQSPSNKVTEKGKDVELRCDPISGHTALYWYRQSLGQGLEFLIYFQGNSAPDKSGLPSDRFSAERTGGSVSTLTIQRTQQEDSAVYLCASSPERAKAYEQYFGPGTRLTVT.

The rearrangement joins TRBV19 to TRBJ1-1; no definite D call. CDR3 length: 14 residues. From germline, CDR1 is LNHDA and CDR2 SQIVND (reference sequence). The V and J ends lost 5 bases and 7 bases respectively, with 17 bases between them. The CDR3 region has the DNA TGTGCCAGTAGTCCGGGCCTCCGAGGGAATGAAGCTTTCTTT. It is translated as CASSPGLRGNEAFF.

The rearrangement uses TRBV30 and TRBJ2-5; D ambiguous. Trimming took 2 bases from V and 5 from J, leaving 12 bases between them. The CDR3 runs to 13 residues. The V gene's germline CDR1 is GTSNPN and CDR2 SVGIG (reference sequence). This CDR3 is CAWSSQLWETQYF. The DNA for the CDR3 is TGTGCCTGGAGTTCCCAACTGTGGGAGACCCAGTACTTC.

The J gene is TRBJ2-2, the V gene TRBV6-6; D gene uncertain. The ends were cut back, 5 bases at V and 6 bases at J, with 19 bases in the middle. CDR1 is MNHNY, CDR2 SVGAGI, per germline (reference sequence). The CDR3 runs 16 residues. The chain's CDR3 is CASSHTSFMGAGELFF. Written as DNA, the CDR3 is TGTGCCAGCAGTCACACGTCCTTTATGGGCGCCGGGGAGCTGTTTTTT.

The chain has TRBV5-1 and TRBJ2-3; D ambiguous. V was shortened by 0 bases and J by 3 bases, with 8 bases between the two germline ends. Germline assignment: CDR1 SGHRS and CDR2 YFSETQ. CDR3 size: 14 residues. CDR3 sequence reads: CASSLAGQTDTQYF. The CDR3, as DNA: TGCGCCAGCAGCTTGGCCGGGCAGACAGATACGCAGTATTTT.

The DNA of the CDR3 is TGTGCCAGCAGCAGGACAGGGAAAGACAATGAGCAGTTCTTC. This sequence encodes CASSRTGKDNEQFF. J is TRBJ2-1 and V is TRBV5-5; 8 bases match TRBD1. J lost 5 bases, V lost 4 bases, and 5 bases had no gene match. The CDR3 covers 14 residues. CDR1 and CDR2 from the germline V gene are SGHKS and YYEKEE (reference sequence).

The chain uses TRBV5-6 and TRBJ2-2; D is unresolved. CDR3 length equals 15 residues. Trimming took off 2 bases at V and 3 bases at J, with 11 bases between the two ends. The germline gives CDR1 SGHDT, CDR2 YYEEEE. In DNA form, the CDR3 reads TGTGCCAGCAGCTTCAAAGTCCGGGACACCGGGGAGCTGTTTTTT. It is translated as CASSFKVRDTGELFF.

V is TRBV11-2 and J is TRBJ2-5; D is possibly TRBD1 (6 bases). V gave up 5 bases and J gave up 2 bases, with 18 bases separating them. The CDR3 contains 16 residues. Germline loops: CDR1 SGHAT, CDR2 FQNNGV. The CDR3 here is CASSPGRTAIQETQYF. DNA for the CDR3: TGTGCCAGCAGCCCCGGTAGGACAGCAATACAAGAGACCCAGTACTTC.

The chain is built from TRBV2 and TRBJ2-4; possible D gene TRBD1, 5 bases. Germline CDR1 is SNHLY and CDR2 is FYNNEI. There are 11 residues in the CDR3. The V end lost 8 bases, the J end lost 12 bases, and 14 bases lay between the germline ends. CDR3 protein: CASGVQADQYF. The DNA of the CDR3 is TGTGCCAGCGGGGTACAGGCCGATCAGTACTTC.

The chain employs TRBV7-2 and TRBJ2-6; D ambiguous. This CDR3 spans 11 amino acids. Germline V CDR1 and CDR2: SGHTA, FQGNSA. V was cut by 5 bases and J by 8 bases, with 4 bases left in between. CDR3: CASSPTNVLTF. The CDR3 DNA reads TGTGCCAGCAGCCCGACCAACGTCCTGACTTTC.

This clone was seen a few times. The rearrangement joins TRBV28 to TRBJ1-5; D remains ambiguous. The CDR3 is made up of 14 amino acids. CDR1 and CDR2 (germline): MDHEN, SYDVKM. The germline V and J ends were trimmed by 6 bases and 0 bases, with 9 bases remaining between them. CDR3: CASSQHDSNQPQHF. CDR3 bases: TGTGCCAGCAGCCAGCACGATAGCAATCAGCCCCAGCATTTT.

The V gene is TRBV7-2, the J gene TRBJ2-1; D is ambiguous. In germline, CDR1 is SGHTA, CDR2 FQGNSA. The germline V and J ends were trimmed by 3 bases and 4 bases, with 19 bases remaining between them. The CDR3 is made up of 17 amino acids. CDR3 nucleotide sequence: TGTGCCAGCAGCTTTCGTCCCATGGGCGGCTTTTACAATGAGCAGTTCTTC. This sequence encodes CASSFRPMGGFYNEQFF.

The chain joins TRBV5-1 to TRBJ2-7; D is uncertain. CDR1 is SGHRS, CDR2 YFSETQ, per germline. Trimming took 0 bases from V and 2 from J, leaving 9 bases between them. The CDR3 sequence is 14 residues long. The CDR3 DNA sequence: TGCGCCAGCAGCTTGGACTCCAGAACCTACGAGCAGTACTTC. The encoded protein is CASSLDSRTYEQYF.

The genes are TRBV6-1 and TRBJ2-1, with TRBD2 matching over 7 bases. V lost 5 bases and J lost 5; bases outside the gene matches: 6. CDR3 length: 14 residues. The germline gives CDR1 MNHNS, CDR2 SASEGT. The CDR3 DNA reads as TGTGCCAGCAGTTTCCTAGCGGAAGACAATGAGCAGTTCTTC. It yields the protein CASSFLAEDNEQFF.